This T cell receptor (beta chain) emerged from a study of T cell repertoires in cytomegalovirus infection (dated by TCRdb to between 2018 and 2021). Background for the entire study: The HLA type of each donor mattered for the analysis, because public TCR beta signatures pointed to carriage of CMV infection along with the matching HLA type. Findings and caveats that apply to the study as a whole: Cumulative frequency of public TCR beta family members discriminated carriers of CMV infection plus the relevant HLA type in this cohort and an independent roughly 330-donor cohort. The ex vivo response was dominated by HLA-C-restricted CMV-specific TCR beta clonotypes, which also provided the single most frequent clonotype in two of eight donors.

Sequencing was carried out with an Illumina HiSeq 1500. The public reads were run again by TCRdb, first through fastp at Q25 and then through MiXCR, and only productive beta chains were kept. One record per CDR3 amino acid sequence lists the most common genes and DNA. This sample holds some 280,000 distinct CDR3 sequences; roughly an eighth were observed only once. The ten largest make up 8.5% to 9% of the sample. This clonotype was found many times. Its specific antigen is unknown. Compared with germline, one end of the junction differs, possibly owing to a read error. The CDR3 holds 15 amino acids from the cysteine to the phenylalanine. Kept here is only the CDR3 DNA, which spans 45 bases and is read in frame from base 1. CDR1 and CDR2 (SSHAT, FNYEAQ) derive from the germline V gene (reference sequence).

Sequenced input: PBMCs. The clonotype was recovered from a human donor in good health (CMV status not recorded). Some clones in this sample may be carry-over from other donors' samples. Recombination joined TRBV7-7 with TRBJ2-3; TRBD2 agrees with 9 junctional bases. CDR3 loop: CASSLGAGGADTQYF. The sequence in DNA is TGTGCTAGCAGCTTAGGAGCGGGAGGTGCAGATACGCAGTATTTT.